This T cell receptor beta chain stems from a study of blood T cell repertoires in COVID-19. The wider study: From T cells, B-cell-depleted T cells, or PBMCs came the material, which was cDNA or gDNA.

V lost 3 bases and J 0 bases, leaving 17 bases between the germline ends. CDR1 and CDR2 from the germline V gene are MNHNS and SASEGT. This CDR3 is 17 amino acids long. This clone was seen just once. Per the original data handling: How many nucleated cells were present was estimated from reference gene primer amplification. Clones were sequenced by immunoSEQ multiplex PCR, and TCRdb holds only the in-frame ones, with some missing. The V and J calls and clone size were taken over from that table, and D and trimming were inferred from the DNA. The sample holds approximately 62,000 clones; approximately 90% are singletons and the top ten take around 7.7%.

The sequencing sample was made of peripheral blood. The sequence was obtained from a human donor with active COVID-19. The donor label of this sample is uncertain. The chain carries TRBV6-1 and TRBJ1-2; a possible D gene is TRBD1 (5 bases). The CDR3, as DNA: TGTGCCAGCAGTGACAGGGTGGGAGGGAGCGCTAACTATGGCTACACCTTC. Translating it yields CASSDRVGGSANYGYTF.